This T cell receptor beta chain is drawn from a study of human T cells and chemical hapten exposure. Across the whole study: How much TCR each sample yielded varied, mostly because pooled library volumes differed slightly.

Each cDNA molecule in the library carried unique molecular identifiers. Methods used by the authors: Individual samples carried between about 23,224 and 750,000 TCRs, with 85,000 to 100,000 as the median. Each CDR3 protein gets one entry after TCRdb re-called the RACE reads with MiXCR. The V and J calls were not made by the authors but by TCRdb's processing. Among about 46,000 distinct CDR3 sequences listed, 4.3% were seen once. The length of the CDR3 is 13 residues. In germline, CDR1 is DFQATT, CDR2 SNEGSKA (reference sequence). As regards this clonotype: Mismatch with germline at one junction end may stem from a read error.

Described time point: healthy volunteer bleed at 2 weeks. Unfractionated whole blood was the source of the extracted total RNA. This chain links TRBV20-1 with TRBJ1-6; D gene uncertain. Sequencing input: whole blood. This receptor was taken from a female donor in good health. Some clones in this sample may be carry-over from other donors' samples. The CDR3, as DNA: TGCAGTGCTGCGCGCTCCTATAATTCACCCCTCAACTTT. It is translated as CSAARSYNSPLNF.